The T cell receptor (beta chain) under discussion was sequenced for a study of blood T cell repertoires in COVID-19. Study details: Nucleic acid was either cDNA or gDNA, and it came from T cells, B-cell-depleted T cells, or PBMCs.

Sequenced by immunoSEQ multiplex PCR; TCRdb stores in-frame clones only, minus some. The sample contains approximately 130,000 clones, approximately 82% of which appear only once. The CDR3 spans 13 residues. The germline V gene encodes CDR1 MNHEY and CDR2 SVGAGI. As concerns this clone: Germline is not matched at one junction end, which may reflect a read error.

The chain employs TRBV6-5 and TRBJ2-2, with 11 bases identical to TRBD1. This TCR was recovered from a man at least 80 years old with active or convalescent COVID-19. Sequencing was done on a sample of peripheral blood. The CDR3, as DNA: TGTGCCAGCAGTTGGCGGGGACAGGGGGTGCTGTTTTTT. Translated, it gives CASSWRGQGVLFF.